The 27 T cell receptor beta chains given below trace back to one sample, sequenced in a study. TCRdb used MiXCR to reprocess the 5' RACE reads, holding one entry per CDR3 protein. Of some 8,400 distinct CDR3 sequences listed, 27% are singletons. The specimen sequenced was naive CD4+ T cells sorted from a lymph node. Stated subset: naive CD4+ T cells, CD4+CD45RA+CD25-. Receptors were obtained from a female donor with breast cancer.

This clonotype showed up many times. The rearrangement joins TRBV7-2 to TRBJ2-1; 9 bases map to TRBD2. After removal of 4 bases from V and 7 bases from J, the junction contained 5 bases not matched to a gene. Per the germline V gene, CDR1 is SGHTA and CDR2 is FQGNSA. The CDR3 consists of 14 residues. The CDR3 nucleotides are TGTGCCAGCAGCTCGGGACTAGCTTCAAATGAGCAGTTCTTC. Its protein product is CASSSGLASNEQFF.

Remarks on this clonotype: A read error is possible here, since a much larger clone lies one base away. The V and J genes are TRBV11-2 and TRBJ2-7; D not certain. Germline V gives CDR1 SGHAT, CDR2 FQNNGV. The CDR3 runs to 12 residues. V lost 2 bases and J 3 bases, leaving 5 bases between the germline ends. The CDR3 region has the DNA TGTGCCAGCAGCTTAAACGACTACGAGCAGTACTTC. Residues: CASSLNDYEQYF. The full variable domain, with the rest looked up from reference TRBV11-2 and TRBJ2-7, is EAGVAQSPRYKIIEKRQSVAFWCNPISGHATLYWYQQILGQGPKLLIQFQNNGVVDDSQLPKDRFSAERLKGVDSTLKIQPAKLEDSAVYLCASSLNDYEQYFGPGTRLTVT.

This clonotype was counted between two and nine times. The chain carries TRBV7-2 and TRBJ2-5, with D unclear. Germline CDR1 reads SGHTA; CDR2 reads FQGNSA. This CDR3 has 14 amino acids. V was trimmed by 3 bases and J by 7 bases, leaving 15 bases between them. The chain's CDR3 is CASSLAHVWRTQYF. CDR3 in DNA: TGTGCCAGCAGCTTGGCACACGTTTGGAGGACCCAGTACTTC.

This clonotype is large (0.1 to 1%) within its sample. The V and J genes are TRBV5-6 and TRBJ2-2; 7 bases fit TRBD2. The CDR3 runs to 18 residues. Germline assignment: CDR1 SGHDT and CDR2 YYEEEE. The ends lost 0 bases at V and 1 base at J; junction bases unmatched: 9. The CDR3 nucleotides read TGTGCCAGCAGCTTGGGCCCCGGCCAGCGGGAGAACACCGGGGAGCTGTTTTTT. Its protein is CASSLGPGQRENTGELFF.

This clonotype is medium-sized within its sample. The chain links TRBV20-1 to TRBJ2-7, with D perhaps TRBD2 (5 bases). The CDR3 sequence is 13 residues long. Germline V lookup: CDR1 DFQATT, CDR2 SNEGSKA (reference sequence). The ends were cut back, 5 bases at V and 7 bases at J, with 18 bases in the middle. The CDR3 sequence is CSASPAAPGEQYF. CDR3 nucleotide sequence: TGCAGTGCTTCCCCAGCGGCCCCTGGGGAGCAGTACTTC.

This clonotype was seen repeatedly, ten times or more. The chain carries TRBV7-8 and TRBJ2-1; possible D gene TRBD1, 5 bases. Trimming cost V 7 bases and J 0 bases, with 28 bases left between them. The CDR3 is 20 amino acids. Germline values: CDR1 SGHVS, CDR2 FQNEAQ. The DNA of the CDR3 is TGTGCCAGCACCCCAACCAACCGTGAGGCAGGGTGGAGCTCCTACAATGAGCAGTTCTTC. Encoded protein: CASTPTNREAGWSSYNEQFF.

This clonotype has more than one count but fewer than ten. V and J are TRBV6-5 and TRBJ1-1, with a weak D call TRBD1 (6 bases). Germline values: CDR1 MNHEY, CDR2 SVGAGI. V lost 2 bases and J lost 5, with 15 bases in between. This CDR3 is built from 15 residues. CDR3 region: CASSYPGQPKTEAFF. DNA of the CDR3: TGTGCCAGCAGTTACCCCGGACAGCCGAAAACTGAAGCTTTCTTT.

About this clonotype: One junction end disagrees with the germline gene, perhaps due to a read error. The chain combines TRBV6-1 with TRBJ1-1; D not certain. The CDR3 contains 14 residues. Germline V gene lookup returns CDR1 MNHNS and CDR2 SASEGT. The CDR3: CASTRTLGITEAYF. The DNA for the CDR3 is TGTGCCAGCACGAGAACGCTGGGAATCACTGAAGCTTACTTT.

The V gene is TRBV20-1, the J gene TRBJ2-1; weak D call: TRBD2 (6 bases). V was clipped by 3 bases and J by 7 bases, with 19 bases between them. Germline CDR1 and CDR2: DFQATT and SNEGSKA (reference sequence). CDR3 length: 15 amino acids. The CDR3 bases are TGCAGTGCTAGGGCAGTGCCCGGGACTCTAAATGAGCAGTTCTTC. Encoded protein: CSARAVPGTLNEQFF.

In this sample, this clonotype turned up many times. The CDR3 bases are TGTGCCAGCACTGTACGGGACGGAAACACTGAAGCTTTCTTT. It codes for CASTVRDGNTEAFF. The chain links TRBV2 to TRBJ1-1; weak D call: TRBD1 (5 bases). The CDR3 is made up of 14 amino acids. CDR1 and CDR2 (germline): SNHLY, FYNNEI. Trimming pared 7 bases from V and 2 bases from J, leaving 14 bases between.

There are many counts of this clonotype. The chain couples TRBV6-4 to TRBJ2-1, with 11 bases that match TRBD2. The CDR3 extends over 16 amino acids. The germline CDR1 and CDR2 sequences are MRHNA and SNTAGT. V was clipped by 3 bases and J by 4 bases; unmatched bases: 5. The CDR3 here is CASSDGRTSGYNEQFF. CDR3 in DNA: TGTGCCAGCAGTGATGGGCGGACTAGCGGGTACAATGAGCAGTTCTTC.

To note about this clonotype: A much larger clone differs by one base, so this may be a read error. The gene calls are TRBV5-1 and TRBJ2-2; D call uncertain. This CDR3 region has 16 residues. In germline, CDR1 is SGHRS, CDR2 YFSETQ. The DNA for the CDR3 is TGCGCCGGCAGCTTAACCGGACGGACCAACACCGGGGAGCTGTTTTTT. This sequence encodes CAGSLTGRTNTGELFF.

Relative to its sample, this clonotype is medium-sized. The chain employs TRBV11-1 and TRBJ1-1; the match to TRBD1 covers 8 bases. After removal of 6 bases from V and 2 bases from J, the junction contained 5 bases not matched to a gene. This CDR3 is built from 14 residues. CDR1 is SGHAT and CDR2 is FQDESV in the germline V gene (reference sequence). For the CDR3, the DNA is TGTGCCAGCAGGGGCAGGGGGCCTAACACTGAAGCTTTCTTT. Protein: CASRGRGPNTEAFF.

This chain connects TRBV5-4 to TRBJ2-5; D is perhaps TRBD1 (5 bases). The germline CDR1 and CDR2 sequences are SGHNT and YYREEE (reference sequence). Trimming took off 0 bases at V and 5 bases at J, with 14 bases between the two ends. This CDR3 spans 15 amino acids. This CDR3 reads CASSLEGRVRETQYF. CDR3 DNA sequence: TGTGCCAGCAGCTTGGAAGGCAGGGTCCGGGAGACCCAGTACTTC.

This clonotype was seen at least ten times. This rearrangement joins TRBV12-3 or TRBV12-4 to TRBJ2-2; TRBD2 agrees at 7 bases. The J segment lost 7 bases and the V segment lost 8 bases, leaving 13 bases of the junction unmatched. The CDR3 is 15 amino acids. The CDR3, as DNA: TGTGCCAGCCACCCCCGGGGAGGGCCAGTCGGGGAGCTGTTTTTT. Its protein is CASHPRGGPVGELFF.

A remark on this clonotype: The conserved phenylalanine or tryptophan is not found at the CDR3 terminus, so this likely reflects a read error. The chain recombines TRBV28 with TRBJ1-1, with TRBD1 matching 7 bases. From germline, CDR1 is MDHEN and CDR2 SYDVKM. Trimming cost V 5 bases and J 5 bases; bases outside gene matches: 14. CDR3 length equals 16 residues. CDR3 bases: TGTGCCAGCAGTCCCTCAGGGGGGGCGGCTTGGACTGAAGCTTTCTCT. Translating gives CASSPSGGAAWTEAFS.

This sequence joins TRBV6-2 or TRBV6-3 and TRBJ2-1; D is unresolved. This CDR3 is 11 amino acids long. Germline values: CDR1 MNHEY, CDR2 SVGEGT. Deletions cut 2 bases from V and 12 bases from J, with 8 bases between. CDR3 nucleotide sequence: TGTGCCAGCAGTTACGGGTGGGGGCAGTTCTTC. Translation: CASSYGWGQFF.

Note on this clonotype: A much more abundant neighbour one base away suggests this may be a read error. CDR3 region: CSAWTSGRPYNERFF. The CDR3 nucleotides read TGCAGTGCATGGACCAGCGGGAGGCCTTACAATGAGCGGTTCTTC. This sequence joins TRBV20-1 and TRBJ2-1; 9 positions agree with TRBD2. The V gene's germline CDR1 is DFQATT and CDR2 SNEGSKA (reference sequence). The CDR3 spans 15 residues.

By proportion, this clonotype is medium-sized. The chain recombines TRBV15 with TRBJ1-2, with D uncertain. Germline CDR1 is LNHNV and CDR2 is YYDKDF (reference sequence). Trimming stripped 1 base from V and 7 bases from J, with 16 bases between. This CDR3 has 15 residues. CDR3 coding DNA: TGTGCCACCAGCAGAGTGGTGGCTTCGGACGGTGGCTACACCTTC. Translation: CATSRVVASDGGYTF.

In its sample, this clonotype was seen a few times. One base away lies a much larger clone, so this may be a sequencing read error. The chain links TRBV7-2 to TRBJ2-7, with D possibly being TRBD2 (5 bases). The CDR3 length is 12 residues. Germline V gene lookup returns CDR1 SGHTA and CDR2 FQGNSA. V was cut by 2 bases and J by 7 bases, with 9 bases left in between. CDR3 nucleotides: TGTGCCAGCAGCTTATGGACTGGTGAGCAGTACTTC. This codes for CASSLWTGEQYF.

This clonotype was seen a handful of times. The V and J genes are TRBV5-1 and TRBJ1-1, with D possibly matching TRBD1 (6 bases). The V and J ends lost 5 bases and 1 base respectively, with 6 bases between them. CDR3 length: 12 amino acids. The germline CDR1 and CDR2 sequences are SGHRS and YFSETQ. CDR3 loop: CASRTGNTEAFF. Written as DNA, the CDR3 is TGCGCCAGCAGGACAGGGAACACTGAAGCTTTCTTT.

The chain joins TRBV10-3 to TRBJ2-2, with a tentative D call TRBD1 (5 bases). V was pared by 1 base and J by 5 bases, with 14 bases between. The CDR3 runs to 16 residues. Germline V CDR1 and CDR2: ENHRY, SYGVKD. CDR3 nucleotides: TGTGCCATCAGTGAGTTAAGGACACAGAAGACCGGGGAGCTGTTTTTT. Protein: CAISELRTQKTGELFF.

This clonotype appeared once. The rearrangement links TRBV5-1 to TRBJ1-1, with 9 bases lining up with TRBD1. The V gene end was trimmed by 4 bases and the J gene end by 4 bases; junction bases not matched to a gene: 8. The CDR3 length is 15 residues. Per the germline V gene, CDR1 is SGHRS and CDR2 is YFSETQ. CDR3 sequence reads: CASSNTGGEGTEAFF. For the CDR3, the DNA is TGCGCCAGCAGCAACACAGGGGGCGAGGGCACTGAAGCTTTCTTT.

This clonotype came up a few times. The chain carries TRBV5-4 and TRBJ2-1, with D perhaps TRBD2 (6 bases). Germline lookup yields CDR1 SGHNT and CDR2 YYREEE (reference sequence). The CDR3 length is 15 residues. Trimming removed 6 bases at V and 0 bases at J, with 13 bases between. The CDR3 bases are TGTGCCAGCACCCTGGGGGGAAGCTCCTACAATGAGCAGTTCTTC. Encoded protein: CASTLGGSSYNEQFF.

Comments on this clonotype: This may be a read error, as it is one base from a much larger clone. The CDR3 does not end in the conserved phenylalanine or tryptophan, so this is likely a read error. This chain links TRBV6-6 with TRBJ2-1; TRBD2 agrees at 7 bases. Trimming at V came to 4 bases and at J to 8 bases, leaving 5 bases not matched to a gene. This CDR3 comprises 13 residues. CDR1 and CDR2 from the germline V gene are MNHNY and SVGAGI (reference sequence). CDR3 sequence reads: CASSFQREYEQFL. In nucleotides, the CDR3 is TGTGCCAGCAGTTTCCAGCGGGAATATGAGCAGTTCCTC.

Many counts were recorded for this clonotype. The V and J genes are TRBV18 and TRBJ1-2; 7 bases align to TRBD1. The CDR3 length is 15 residues. V was clipped by 3 bases and J by 2 bases; unmatched bases: 6. In germline, CDR1 is KGHSH, CDR2 LQKENI. The CDR3 DNA reads as TGTGCCAGCTCACCCCGCGAACAGGGGAACTATGGCTACACCTTC. Protein product: CASSPREQGNYGYTF.

The count of this clonotype is one. The chain combines TRBV27 with TRBJ1-2; 8 bases match TRBD1. From germline, CDR1 is MNHEY and CDR2 SMNVEV (reference sequence). V lost 5 bases, J lost 4 bases, and 9 bases stayed unmatched. This CDR3 is 15 amino acids long. CDR3 sequence (DNA): TGTGCCAGCAGTGACAGGGGCGGACTCTCCTATGGCTACACCTTC. Its translation: CASSDRGGLSYGYTF.